The sample holds many counts of the clone carrying this T cell receptor beta chain. Its target is not known. The source of the sample is a study of Graves' ophthalmopathy and Graves' hyperthyroidism. This CDR3 spans 16 amino acids. Germline V CDR1 and CDR2: ENHRY, SYGVKD. V shed 0 bases and J shed 4 bases, with 15 bases lying between them. Among the hyperthyroidism patients, all were newly diagnosed, aged 18 to 65, with under 2 months' duration. Among the exclusions were patients with other autoimmune diseases, uncontrolled infections, pregnancy or lactation. Findings and limits, study-wide: Blood also harbored most expanded thyroid clonotypes above 0.001 frequency.

RNA transcripts provided the template for amplifying TCR beta CDR3 regions. First-round RT-PCR used HTBI primers; second-round multiplex PCR followed. TCRdb re-analysed the multiplex PCR reads in MiXCR, keeping a single row per CDR3 protein. There are over a million distinct CDR3 sequences in the sample; less than 45% occur only once, and approximately 10% lies in the top ten. Sequencing was performed on peripheral blood or thyroid tissue (not recorded which). The TCR originated in an adult man with Graves' hyperthyroidism. The V gene is TRBV10-3, the J gene TRBJ1-2, with D unclear. This CDR3 reads CAISESLGKGGYGYTF. The CDR3 bases are TGTGCCATCAGTGAGTCGTTGGGGAAAGGAGGCTATGGCTACACCTTC.